A single sample gave rise to the 16 T cell receptor beta chains below, sequenced in a study of OX40 agonist ivuxolimab in advanced cancers. The table came from immunoSEQ multiplex PCR; TCRdb's copy has only in-frame clones and leaves some out. Of 90,000 to 100,000 clones in the sample, 88% are singletons; the top ten hold 0.82%. Sequences were derived from CD4+ or CD8+ T cells sorted from blood, sampled in a trial of the OX40 agonist ivuxolimab. The receptors shown here come from an adult with an advanced solid tumor such as melanoma, head and neck, liver or kidney cancer.

This chain links TRBV29-1 with TRBJ2-3, with 7 nucleotides matching TRBD1. The CDR3 totals 13 residues. V dropped 5 bases and J dropped 5; count of bases not matched to a gene: 7. The V gene's germline CDR1 is SQVTM and CDR2 ANQGSEA. CDR3 in amino acids: CSVLTGYQDTQYF. In DNA, the CDR3 is TGCAGCGTTCTGACAGGGTACCAAGATACGCAGTATTTT.

The chain recombines TRBV28 with TRBJ2-3; D perhaps matches TRBD2 (5 bases). Germline CDR1 reads MDHEN; CDR2 reads SYDVKM. Deletions cut 2 bases from V and 6 bases from J, with 9 bases between. This CDR3 contains 13 residues. This CDR3 reads CASSLEGADTQYF. The CDR3 DNA reads TGTGCCAGCAGTTTAGAGGGCGCGGATACGCAGTATTTT.

The J gene is TRBJ2-6, the V gene TRBV27; possibly TRBD1 for D (5 bases). Germline V gene lookup returns CDR1 MNHEY and CDR2 SMNVEV (reference sequence). The CDR3 is 15 residues long. The ends were cut back, 3 bases at V and 2 bases at J, with 8 bases in the middle. CDR3 protein: CASSFGRAGANVLTF. The CDR3 nucleotides are TGTGCCAGCAGTTTCGGCAGGGCTGGGGCCAACGTCCTGACTTTC.

V and J are TRBV5-1 and TRBJ2-1; 9 nucleotides match TRBD1. J gave up 9 bases and V 0 bases, and 7 bases lay outside the gene matches. The CDR3 spans 15 residues. Germline CDR1 reads SGHRS; CDR2 reads YFSETQ. The CDR3 sequence: CASSLDRGRRSEQFF. Here the CDR3 DNA reads TGCGCCAGCAGCTTGGACAGGGGGCGGAGAAGTGAGCAGTTCTTC.

The chain couples TRBV19 to TRBJ1-3; D is ambiguous. The V end lost 0 bases, the J end lost 4 bases, and 4 bases lay between the germline ends. The CDR3 loop spans 13 amino acids. The V gene's germline CDR1 is LNHDA and CDR2 SQIVND (reference sequence). This CDR3 reads CASSIDHGNTIYF. For the CDR3, the DNA is TGTGCCAGTAGTATAGATCACGGAAACACCATATATTTT.

This chain joins TRBV4-1 and TRBJ2-1; D remains ambiguous. Germline V gives CDR1 MGHRA, CDR2 YSYEKL. V gave up 4 bases and J gave up 0 bases, with 10 bases separating them. The CDR3 covers 15 residues. For the CDR3, the DNA is TGCGCCAGCAGCCTTCGAGTTGACTCCTACAATGAGCAGTTCTTC. This codes for CASSLRVDSYNEQFF.

This chain joins TRBV5-1 and TRBJ2-6; TRBD1 aligns across 8 bases. Per germline, CDR1 SGHRS and CDR2 YFSETQ. The trim removed 4 bases at V and 8 bases at J, leaving 5 bases unmatched. The CDR3 spans 14 residues. CDR3 sequence reads: CASSMTGETNVLTF. The DNA of the CDR3 is TGCGCCAGCAGCATGACAGGGGAGACCAACGTCCTGACTTTC.

The chain combines TRBV19 with TRBJ2-1, with 9 bases aligning to TRBD2. The CDR3 is 15 residues long. Germline trimming cut 6 bases from V and 2 bases from J; bases unmatched to any gene: 5. Germline values: CDR1 LNHDA, CDR2 SQIVND (reference sequence). CDR3 in DNA: TGTGCCAGTAGAGGTCGCGGGAGGGCCTACAATGAGCAGTTCTTC. Protein sequence: CASRGRGRAYNEQFF.

The chain recombines TRBV27 with TRBJ2-6; TRBD2 might be the D (5 bases). The V gene's germline CDR1 is MNHEY and CDR2 SMNVEV (reference sequence). The CDR3 spans 16 residues. V shed 6 bases and J shed 0 bases, with 12 bases lying between them. In DNA, the CDR3 is TGTGCCAGCAGGAGGACTCAAGTCTCTGGGGCCAACGTCCTGACTTTC. Translating it yields CASRRTQVSGANVLTF.

The gene calls are TRBV7-2 and TRBJ1-5; D call uncertain. This CDR3 contains 14 residues. The germline CDR1 and CDR2 sequences are SGHTA and FQGNSA. Trimming stripped 3 bases from V and 1 base from J, with 7 bases between. The CDR3 loop reads CASSFHASNQPQHF. The CDR3 DNA reads TGTGCCAGCAGCTTTCACGCCAGCAATCAGCCCCAGCATTTT.

The chain uses TRBV5-6 and TRBJ2-6; no clear D gene. Trimming stripped 2 bases from V and 4 bases from J, with 13 bases between. Germline V gives CDR1 SGHDT, CDR2 YYEEEE. The CDR3 loop spans 16 amino acids. CDR3 bases: TGTGCCAGCAGCTTTACGAACCCAGCGGGGGCCAACGTCCTGACTTTC. Its protein is CASSFTNPAGANVLTF.

The rearrangement uses TRBV5-1 and TRBJ2-7; a weak D match, TRBD2 (6 bases). V dropped 4 bases and J dropped 0 bases, with 11 bases sitting between them. The CDR3 extends over 14 amino acids. CDR1 SGHRS and CDR2 YFSETQ come from the germline V gene. The CDR3 loop reads CASSRTTDSYEQYV. CDR3 coding DNA: TGCGCCAGCAGCCGGACTACCGACTCCTACGAGCAGTACGTC.

The CDR3 DNA is TGTGCCAGCAGCGGGCAGCGGGAAACGTATGGCTACACCTTC. Protein: CASSGQRETYGYTF. The rearrangement uses TRBV5-4 and TRBJ1-2; the D is unclear. This CDR3 region has 14 residues. V lost 4 bases to trimming and J lost 5 bases, with 15 bases between them. Germline V CDR1 and CDR2: SGHNT, YYREEE (reference sequence).

The CDR3 coding sequence is TGTGCCAGCAAGAAGCGGGACAACTACGAGCAGTACGTC. This encodes CASKKRDNYEQYV. The chain is built from TRBV6-5 and TRBJ2-7; weak D call: TRBD2 (7 bases). Trimming shortened V by 7 bases and J by 3 bases, and 13 bases separated the two germline ends. Germline CDR1 reads MNHEY; CDR2 reads SVGAGI. The CDR3 totals 13 residues.

The rearrangement joins TRBV10-1 to TRBJ2-7; tentatively, D is TRBD1 (5 bases). Germline CDR1 and CDR2: WNHNN and SYGVQD (reference sequence). The CDR3 has 15 amino acids. V lost 3 bases, J lost 2 bases, and 14 bases lay in between. For the CDR3, the DNA is TGCGCCAGCAGTGACAGCAGGGATTCCCCCTACGAGCAGTACTTC. This encodes CASSDSRDSPYEQYF.

This sequence joins TRBV5-4 and TRBJ2-5; 7 positions agree with TRBD2. The CDR3 is 14 residues long. The V gene's germline CDR1 is SGHNT and CDR2 YYREEE (reference sequence). With 4 bases clipped from V and 6 bases from J, the junction kept 9 bases outside the gene matches. The CDR3 nucleotides read TGTGCCAGCAGCCAGTTGAGGGAGGGGAAGACCCAGTACTTC. This codes for CASSQLREGKTQYF.